This TCR beta chain appears in the sequencing data of a study of cytomegalovirus exposure and HLA in healthy donors. General study findings and limits: Cytomegalovirus association was listed for about 150 TCR beta chains. Later analysis identified several of the most significant clusters that appeared linked to common viral pathogens. Later, an analysis showed that TCR beta chains associated with HLA were more clonally expanded than others that were equally common.

In regard to this clone: Its antigen is still unknown.

The PCR used 60 Vbeta and 13 Jbeta primers. Profiled with immunoSEQ multiplex PCR; TCRdb holds only in-frame clones, not every one. This sample has 110,000 or so clones, with roughly four fifths found just once. The CDR3 length is 15 residues. Germline V gene lookup returns CDR1 SGHTA and CDR2 FQGNSA. V lost 2 bases, J lost 1 base, and 4 bases stayed unmatched. V gene TRBV7-2 combines with J gene TRBJ1-1, with 7 bases lining up with TRBD1. This receptor was obtained from a man aged 35-49 years in good health and CMV-seronegative. Sample: PBMCs. The CDR3: CASSLNRQGNTEAFF. CDR3 sequence (DNA): TGTGCCAGCAGCTTAAACCGACAGGGGAACACTGAAGCTTTCTTT. Looking up the rest from reference TRBV7-2 and TRBJ1-1 gives the full variable domain: GAGVSQSPSNKVTEKGKDVELRCDPISGHTALYWYRQSLGQGLEFLIYFQGNSAPDKSGLPSDRFSAERTGGSVSTLTIQRTQQEDSAVYLCASSLNRQGNTEAFFGQGTRLTVV.